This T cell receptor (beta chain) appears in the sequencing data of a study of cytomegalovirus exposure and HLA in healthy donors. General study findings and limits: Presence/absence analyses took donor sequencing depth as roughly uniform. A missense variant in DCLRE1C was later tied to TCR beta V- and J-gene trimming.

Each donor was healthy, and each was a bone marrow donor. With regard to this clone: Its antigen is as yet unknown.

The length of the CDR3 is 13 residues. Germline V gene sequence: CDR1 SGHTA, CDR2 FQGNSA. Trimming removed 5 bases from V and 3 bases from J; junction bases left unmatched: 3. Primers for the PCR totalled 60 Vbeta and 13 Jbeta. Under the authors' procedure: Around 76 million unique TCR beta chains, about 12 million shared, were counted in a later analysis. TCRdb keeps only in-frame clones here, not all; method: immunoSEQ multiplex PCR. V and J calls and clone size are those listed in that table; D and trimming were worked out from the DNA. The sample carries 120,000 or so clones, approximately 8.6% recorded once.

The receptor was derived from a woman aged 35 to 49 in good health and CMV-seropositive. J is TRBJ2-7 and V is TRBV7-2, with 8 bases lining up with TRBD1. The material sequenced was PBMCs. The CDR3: CASSPDRVYEQYF. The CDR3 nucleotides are TGTGCCAGCAGCCCGGACAGGGTCTACGAGCAGTACTTC. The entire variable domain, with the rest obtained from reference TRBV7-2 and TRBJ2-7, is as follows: GAGVSQSPSNKVTEKGKDVELRCDPISGHTALYWYRQSLGQGLEFLIYFQGNSAPDKSGLPSDRFSAERTGGSVSTLTIQRTQQEDSAVYLCASSPDRVYEQYFGPGTRLTVT.